The entry below describes one T cell receptor (beta chain). Its target is unknown. CDR3 length: 16 residues. J lost 4 bases, V lost 7 bases, and 11 bases had no gene match. Germline V CDR1 and CDR2: SNHLY, FYNNEI. 13 Jbeta primers and 60 Vbeta primers were used for the PCR. TCRdb's table, derived via immunoSEQ multiplex PCR, lists solely in-frame clones and lacks some. Among about 150,000 clones listed, roughly 79% were seen once. The sample originates from a study of cytomegalovirus exposure and HLA in healthy donors. Findings and caveats of the study: Most CMV-associated TCR beta chains appeared HLA-restricted in a later analysis. A few CMV-associated chains were confirmed in vitro to be specific for CMV antigens. As immune exposure information, only CMV serostatus was available.

The chain links TRBV2 to TRBJ2-1; TRBD2 matches at 9 bases. This receptor was taken from a woman aged 25 to 45 in good health and CMV-seronegative. Sequencing was carried out using PBMCs. The CDR3 loop is CASNPSGGPTYNEQFF. CDR3 coding DNA: TGTGCCAGCAACCCGAGCGGGGGGCCCACTTACAATGAGCAGTTCTTC. The entire variable domain, with the rest obtained from reference TRBV2 and TRBJ2-1, is as follows: EPEVTQTPSHQVTQMGQEVILRCVPISNHLYFYWYRQILGQKVEFLVSFYNNEISEKSEIFDDQFSVERPDGSNFTLKIRSTKLEDSAMYFCASNPSGGPTYNEQFFGPGTRLTVL.